Sequencing of this T cell receptor beta chain was carried out in a study of blood T cell repertoires in COVID-19. Turning to the study itself: COVID-19 samples, acute and convalescent, were from the United States, Italy and Spain. PBMCs, B-cell-depleted T cells, or T cells were the source of the cDNA or gDNA that made up the material.

In its sample, this clone was seen a few times. Original handling: Scientists estimated how many nucleated cells there were by amplifying reference gene primers. Clones were sequenced by immunoSEQ multiplex PCR, and TCRdb holds only the in-frame ones, with some missing. The DNA was the basis for D and trimming; V, J and clone size are from that table. The sample has around 200,000 clones, roughly 80% seen once; the top ten hold about 9.4%. This sequence originates from a woman of 80 years or more with acute or convalescent COVID-19. Sequenced input: peripheral blood.

The CDR3 here is CASSLERGGNTIYF. CDR3 bases: TGTGCCAGCAGCTTGGAAAGGGGCGGAAACACCATATATTTT. The J gene is TRBJ1-3, the V gene TRBV5-4; the D gene is possibly TRBD1 (5 bases). The germline CDR1 and CDR2 sequences are SGHNT and YYREEE (reference sequence). The V gene lost 0 bases and the J gene lost 4 bases, with 8 bases spanning the gap. The CDR3 runs to 14 residues. The variable domain in full, completed from reference TRBV5-4 and TRBJ1-3, reads ETGVTQSPTHLIKTRGQQVTLRCSSQSGHNTVSWYQQALGQGPQFIFQYYREEENGRGNFPPRFSGLQFPNYSSELNVNALELDDSALYLCASSLERGGNTIYFGEGSWLTVV.